These 22 T cell receptor beta chains were all obtained from the same sample, sequenced in a study of cytomegalovirus exposure and HLA in healthy donors. PCR employed 60 Vbeta and 13 Jbeta primers. TCRdb's table, derived via immunoSEQ multiplex PCR, lists solely in-frame clones and lacks some. The profile shows about 75,000 clones, around 84% of them singletons. Sequenced: PBMCs. Receptors were obtained from an older man in good health and CMV-seropositive.

J is TRBJ1-6 and V is TRBV7-3; tentatively, D is TRBD1 (6 bases). The CDR3 runs to 14 residues. V was cut by 5 bases and J by 9 bases, with 14 bases left in between. The germline V gene has CDR1 SGHTA and CDR2 FQGTGA. CDR3 coding DNA: TGTGCCAGCAGCCCTCAGGGGCCTGGTTCACCCCTCCACTTT. Translating gives CASSPQGPGSPLHF.

CDR3 sequence reads: CASSQDGHGWGNEQFF. The CDR3 DNA follows: TGCGCCAGCAGCCAAGACGGACACGGATGGGGCAATGAGCAGTTCTTC. The V and J genes are TRBV4-3 and TRBJ2-1; tentatively, D is TRBD1 (5 bases). This CDR3 comprises 16 residues. Trimming removed 0 bases at V and 6 bases at J, with 15 bases between. Germline lookup yields CDR1 LGHNA and CDR2 YSLEER.

V is TRBV23-1 and J is TRBJ1-4; the D is unclear. TRBV23-1 is designated an ORF whose function remains uncertain. The CDR3 spans 16 residues. The germline V and J ends were trimmed by 1 base and 6 bases, with 15 bases remaining between them. CDR3 coding DNA: TGCGCCAGCAGTCAATTCGGGAAAAAGGTGGATGAAAAACTGTTTTTT. Its translation is CASSQFGKKVDEKLFF.

This clone was observed a handful of times. This chain uses TRBV6-5 with TRBJ2-2; D perhaps matches TRBD2 (5 bases). The CDR3 is made up of 13 amino acids. Germline CDR1 and CDR2: MNHEY and SVGAGI. The V and J ends lost 8 bases and 4 bases respectively, with 11 bases between them. The CDR3 bases are TGTGCCAGCGGGAGCGCGGGCACCGGGGAGCTGTTTTTT. Encoded protein: CASGSAGTGELFF.

V and J are TRBV27 and TRBJ2-7; maybe TRBD1 (6 bases). Trimming shortened V by 6 bases and J by 5 bases, and 14 bases separated the two germline ends. CDR1 and CDR2 (germline): MNHEY, SMNVEV (reference sequence). The length of the CDR3 is 13 residues. This chain's CDR3 is CASRPGQSNEQYF. The DNA for the CDR3 is TGTGCCAGCAGGCCGGGACAAAGTAACGAGCAGTACTTC.

This chain connects TRBV7-2 to TRBJ1-1, with 7 bases fitting TRBD1. The CDR3 is 17 amino acids. Germline CDR1 and CDR2: SGHTA and FQGNSA. J was trimmed by 0 bases and V by 5 bases; bases with no gene match: 12. The CDR3 reads CASSLTPATGLNTEAFF. In DNA, the CDR3 is TGTGCCAGCAGCCTCACACCGGCGACAGGGTTGAACACTGAAGCTTTCTTT.

The rearrangement links TRBV10-3 to TRBJ2-3; D gene ambiguous. The germline gives CDR1 ENHRY, CDR2 SYGVKD. The germline V and J ends were trimmed by 0 bases and 2 bases, with 6 bases remaining between them. The CDR3 loop spans 14 amino acids. The CDR3: CAISESQATDTQYF. CDR3 nucleotides: TGTGCCATCAGTGAGTCCCAAGCCACAGATACGCAGTATTTT.

The rearrangement links TRBV5-1 to TRBJ2-7; D might be TRBD2 (6 bases). This CDR3 is built from 15 residues. Per germline, CDR1 SGHRS and CDR2 YFSETQ. With 0 bases removed from V and 0 bases from J, the gap between germline ends came to 10 bases. The DNA of the CDR3 is TGCGCCAGCAGCTTGGCCAACGGGGGCTCCTACGAGCAGTACTTC. This gives the protein CASSLANGGSYEQYF. The variable domain in full, completed from reference TRBV5-1 and TRBJ2-7, reads KAGVTQTPRYLIKTRGQQVTLSCSPISGHRSVSWYQQTPGQGLQFLFEYFSETQRNKGNFPGRFSGRQFSNSRSEMNVSTLELGDSALYLCASSLANGGSYEQYFGPGTRLTVT.

This clone was picked up one time. The CDR3 DNA follows: TGTGCCAGCAGCTTAGGGGCGGGGGGGCTGCAATACAATGAGCAGTTCTTC. Encoded protein: CASSLGAGGLQYNEQFF. The gene calls are TRBV7-2 and TRBJ2-1; 9 bases match TRBD2. Germline V lookup: CDR1 SGHTA, CDR2 FQGNSA. V lost 1 base and J lost 4; bases outside the gene matches: 8. The CDR3 covers 17 residues.

The rearrangement joins TRBV7-2 to TRBJ2-1, with 10 bases fitting TRBD1. Germline CDR1 SGHTA, CDR2 FQGNSA. The CDR3 length is 18 residues. Germline trimming cut 3 bases from V and 0 bases from J; bases unmatched to any gene: 8. CDR3 DNA: TGTACCAGCAGCTTTCGGGACAGGGGTTTCTTCTCCTACAATGAGCAGTTCTTC. This sequence encodes CTSSFRDRGFFSYNEQFF.

The chain has TRBV6-5 and TRBJ2-7; unclear D gene. V lost 4 bases, J lost 2 bases, and 6 bases lay in between. This CDR3 contains 12 residues. The germline V gene has CDR1 MNHEY and CDR2 SVGAGI. CDR3 in DNA: TGTGCCAGCAGTTCGTACACCTACGAGCAGTACTTC. Amino acids: CASSSYTYEQYF.

J is TRBJ2-5 and V is TRBV5-1; 8 nucleotides line up with TRBD2. The CDR3 has 13 residues. The J segment lost 5 bases and the V segment lost 0 bases, leaving 0 bases of the junction unmatched. In germline, CDR1 is SGHRS, CDR2 YFSETQ. This chain's CDR3 is CASSLAGGETQYF. For the CDR3, the DNA is TGCGCCAGCAGCTTGGCGGGAGGGGAGACCCAGTACTTC.

This clone was recorded once. The V call is TRBV27, the J call TRBJ1-6, with D perhaps TRBD1 (6 bases). Germline CDR1 is MNHEY and CDR2 is SMNVEV (reference sequence). The germline V and J ends were trimmed by 5 bases and 10 bases, with 12 bases remaining between them. This CDR3 is 13 amino acids long. For the CDR3, the DNA is TGTGCCAGCAGTCCGCACAGGGACTCACCCCTCCACTTT. This encodes CASSPHRDSPLHF.

CDR3 in amino acids: CASSYLGGGPHNEQFF. For the CDR3, the DNA is TGTGCCAGCAGTTACTTAGGCGGGGGGCCGCACAATGAGCAGTTCTTC. The chain carries TRBV6-5 and TRBJ2-1, with TRBD2 matching over 8 bases. CDR1 is MNHEY and CDR2 is SVGAGI in the germline V gene. V shed 1 base and J 5 bases; nucleotides not matched to a gene: 7. The CDR3 totals 16 residues.

The V gene is TRBV5-1, the J gene TRBJ1-2; maybe TRBD1 (6 bases). The CDR3 has 16 amino acids. Trimming stripped 0 bases from V and 4 bases from J, with 16 bases between. The germline gives CDR1 SGHRS, CDR2 YFSETQ. Written as DNA, the CDR3 is TGCGCCAGCAGCTTGGCTACCCTGACAGGATCCTATGGCTACACCTTC. This encodes CASSLATLTGSYGYTF. Variable domain in full (rest from reference TRBV5-1 and TRBJ1-2): KAGVTQTPRYLIKTRGQQVTLSCSPISGHRSVSWYQQTPGQGLQFLFEYFSETQRNKGNFPGRFSGRQFSNSRSEMNVSTLELGDSALYLCASSLATLTGSYGYTFGSGTRLTVV.

The chain uses TRBV2 and TRBJ1-5, with 8 bases aligning to TRBD1. This CDR3 is built from 14 residues. Germline CDR1 is SNHLY and CDR2 is FYNNEI. V was clipped by 7 bases and J by 1 base; unmatched bases: 3. CDR3 bases: TGTGCCAGCAACCGGGACAGGAGCAATCAGCCCCAGCATTTT. Translating gives CASNRDRSNQPQHF.

The V and J genes are TRBV2 and TRBJ2-1, with 8 bases that match TRBD2. CDR3 length: 12 residues. The trim removed 7 bases at V and 12 bases at J, leaving 8 bases unmatched. CDR1 is SNHLY, CDR2 FYNNEI, per germline. CDR3 sequence: CASNDHTSGQFF. CDR3 bases: TGTGCCAGCAATGACCATACTAGCGGGCAGTTCTTC.

V gene TRBV6-1 combines with J gene TRBJ2-7; TRBD1 matches 9 bases. The junction had 5 bases not matched to a gene; V was cut back by 6 bases and J by 5 bases. The V gene's germline CDR1 is MNHNS and CDR2 SASEGT. CDR3 size: 13 residues. CDR3 protein: CASRYRGRDEQYF. The DNA for the CDR3 is TGTGCCAGCAGATACAGGGGGCGAGACGAGCAGTACTTC.

The chain joins TRBV30 to TRBJ2-7; D might be TRBD1 (6 bases). CDR1 and CDR2 (germline): GTSNPN, SVGIG (reference sequence). V was trimmed by 7 bases and J by 6 bases, leaving 13 bases between them. The CDR3 extends over 11 amino acids. This CDR3 is CASRGSGEQYF. In nucleotides, the CDR3 is TGTGCCTCCAGGGGTTCTGGCGAGCAGTACTTC.

The chain employs TRBV6-6 and TRBJ2-2, with D hard to call. The CDR3 spans 14 residues. Per the germline V gene, CDR1 is MNHNY and CDR2 is SVGAGI (reference sequence). V was pared by 8 bases and J by 1 base, with 11 bases between. The CDR3 DNA reads as TGTGCCAGCCTCAGACACAGGAACACCGGGGAGCTGTTTTTT. Translation gives CASLRHRNTGELFF.

The V and J genes are TRBV6-1 and TRBJ2-1, with D tentatively TRBD1 (5 bases). The V end lost 2 bases, the J end lost 6 bases, and 8 bases lay between the germline ends. CDR1 and CDR2 (germline): MNHNS, SASEGT. The CDR3 consists of 13 residues. CDR3 sequence (DNA): TGTGCCAGCAGTGAACAGGGTGGCAATGAGCAGTTCTTC. Translating it yields CASSEQGGNEQFF.

The J gene is TRBJ1-4, the V gene TRBV28, with 7 bases fitting TRBD1. Unmatched junction bases numbered 4, after V lost 5 bases and J lost 4 bases. From germline, CDR1 is MDHEN and CDR2 SYDVKM. The CDR3 spans 14 residues. The CDR3 DNA reads as TGTGCCAGCAGTCCAGGGGGTTATAATGAAAAACTGTTTTTT. Its translation: CASSPGGYNEKLFF.